The 25 T cell receptor beta chains listed next were all sequenced from one sample in a study of cytomegalovirus exposure and HLA in healthy donors. PCR used 60 Vbeta primers and 13 Jbeta primers. Method: immunoSEQ multiplex PCR; TCRdb's copy keeps in-frame clones and lacks some. The table lists around 160,000 clones, more than 60% of them singletons. Input material: PBMCs. The receptors shown here come from a woman in her thirties or forties in good health and CMV-seropositive.

A remark on this clone: Sequence at one end of the junction differs from germline and may be a read error. The chain joins TRBV28 to TRBJ2-3; TRBD2 agrees at 8 bases. The CDR3 loop spans 13 amino acids. Germline V gene sequence: CDR1 MDHEN, CDR2 SYDVKM. The CDR3 DNA reads as TGTGCCAGCAGTACCCCCGGGACTAGGGACTGGGATTTT. Its protein product is CASSTPGTRDWDF. Based on the CDR3 plus reference TRBV28 and TRBJ2-3, the full variable domain is DVKVTQSSRYLVKRTGEKVFLECVQDMDHENMFWYRQDPGLGLRLIYFSYDVKMKEKGDIPEGYSVSREKKERFSLILESASTNQTSMYLCASSTPGTRDWDFGPGTRLTVL.

Concerning this clone: Other nucleotide sequences in the sample specify the same CDR3. Here the CDR3 DNA reads TGCGCCAGCAGCTTAACTAGCGGGAGTGGTAATGAGCAGTTCTTC. Protein: CASSLTSGSGNEQFF. The gene calls are TRBV5-1 and TRBJ2-1, with 11 bases matching TRBD2. Unmatched junction bases numbered 5, after V lost 2 bases and J lost 7 bases. In germline, CDR1 is SGHRS, CDR2 YFSETQ. The CDR3 loop spans 15 amino acids.

The gene calls are TRBV7-3 and TRBJ1-2, with TRBD1 matching 11 bases. This CDR3 spans 14 amino acids. Trimming cost V 4 bases and J 8 bases; bases outside gene matches: 6. In germline, CDR1 is SGHTA, CDR2 FQGTGA. DNA of the CDR3: TGTGCCAGCAGCTCTGGACAGGGGGCGTCGGGCTACACCTTC. It translates to CASSSGQGASGYTF.

The chain couples TRBV21-1 to TRBJ2-3; TRBD2 was called by the table and not checked on the DNA. TRBV21-1 is labeled a pseudogene. The length of the CDR3 is 16 residues. CDR3 DNA sequence: TGTGCCAGCAGCAAAGAACTCCTAAACCCCACAGATACGCAGTATTTT. This codes for CASSKELLNPTDTQYF.

Only a few counts were recorded for this clone. The chain is built from TRBV14 and TRBJ2-3, with D perhaps TRBD2 (6 bases). V gave up 0 bases and J gave up 4 bases, with 17 bases separating them. The germline gives CDR1 SGHDN, CDR2 FVKESK. The CDR3 length is 17 residues. This CDR3 is CASSQEWGLLVPDTQYF. The DNA of the CDR3 is TGTGCCAGCAGCCAAGAATGGGGACTCCTAGTGCCAGATACGCAGTATTTT.

The CDR3: CASSLEDHKQFF. CDR3 nucleotides: TGTGCCAGCAGCTTGGAGGACCATAAGCAGTTCTTC. The J gene is TRBJ2-1, the V gene TRBV7-3; D may be TRBD2 (5 bases). Trimming stripped 3 bases from V and 11 bases from J, with 11 bases between. There are 12 residues in the CDR3. Per germline, CDR1 SGHTA and CDR2 FQGTGA.

This chain links TRBV9 with TRBJ2-3, with TRBD2 matching over 12 bases. V dropped 3 bases and J dropped 5; count of bases not matched to a gene: 4. Germline CDR1 SGDLS, CDR2 YYNGEE. CDR3 length: 15 residues. CDR3 DNA: TGTGCCAGCAGCGCACTAGCGGGAGGAGTAGATACGCAGTATTTT. This translates into CASSALAGGVDTQYF.

The chain couples TRBV4-1 to TRBJ2-2; TRBD1 might be the D (5 bases). This CDR3 has 17 amino acids. Between the trimmed V and J ends, which lost 0 bases and 1 base, there was a span of 12 bases. The germline CDR1 and CDR2 sequences are MGHRA and YSYEKL. CDR3 sequence (DNA): TGCGCCAGCAGCCAAGATCGCGGAAGGGGGAACACCGGGGAGCTGTTTTTT. Its protein product is CASSQDRGRGNTGELFF.

To note about this clone: One end of the junction fails to match germline, which may point to a read error. The chain employs TRBV5-1 and TRBJ2-7, with D possibly TRBD1 on 6 matching bases. Per the germline V gene, CDR1 is SGHRS and CDR2 is YFSETQ. The CDR3 is 12 residues long. This CDR3 reads CASSSQGYGQYF. As DNA, the CDR3 is TGCGCCAGCAGCTCACAGGGTTACGGGCAGTACTTC.

This chain links TRBV6-6 with TRBJ2-7, with D maybe TRBD1 (7 bases). Trimming removed 5 bases from V and 4 bases from J, with 15 bases in between. The germline CDR1 and CDR2 sequences are MNHNY and SVGAGI (reference sequence). The CDR3 consists of 14 residues. The CDR3 here is CASSDTGAGYEQYF. CDR3 DNA sequence: TGTGCCAGCAGTGACACAGGGGCGGGATACGAGCAGTACTTC.

A note on this clone: Other DNA sequences in this sample translate to the same CDR3. This sequence joins TRBV18 and TRBJ2-3; 8 nucleotides line up with TRBD2. The CDR3 covers 15 residues. Germline CDR1 KGHSH, CDR2 LQKENI. The V and J ends lost 2 bases and 0 bases, in that order; junction bases with no gene match: 1. The CDR3 sequence: CASSPTSGSTDTQYF. The CDR3 DNA is TGTGCCAGCTCACCAACTAGCGGAAGCACAGATACGCAGTATTTT.

This chain links TRBV19 with TRBJ2-7; tentatively, D is TRBD1 (6 bases). V was trimmed by 5 bases and J by 0 bases, leaving 14 bases between them. CDR3 length: 15 amino acids. Germline loops: CDR1 LNHDA, CDR2 SQIVND (reference sequence). CDR3 in amino acids: CASSVGARNSYEQYF. The CDR3, as DNA: TGTGCCAGTAGTGTGGGGGCTCGAAACTCCTACGAGCAGTACTTC.

The gene calls are TRBV4-2 and TRBJ2-1; D unresolved. The CDR3 is 14 amino acids. Trimming left V 0 bases short and J 1 base short, with 4 bases between. The V gene's germline CDR1 is LGHNA and CDR2 YNFKEQ. The CDR3 nucleotides read TGTGCCAGCAGCCAAGACAGGTCCTACAATGAGCAGTTCTTC. Its protein is CASSQDRSYNEQFF.

This clone was found a few times. The V call is TRBV7-9, the J call TRBJ1-1; 9 bases line up with TRBD1. V was pared by 6 bases and J by 1 base, with 6 bases of the junction left unmatched. Germline CDR1 reads SEHNR; CDR2 reads FQNEAQ (reference sequence). The CDR3 length is 15 residues. The CDR3 DNA sequence: TGTGCCAGCAGGATAAGGGACAGGGAGAACACTGAAGCTTTCTTT. This sequence encodes CASRIRDRENTEAFF. Supplemented by reference TRBV7-9 and TRBJ1-1, the full variable domain reads DTGVSQNPRHKITKRGQNVTFRCDPISEHNRLYWYRQTLGQGPEFLTYFQNEAQLEKSRLLSDRFSAERPKGSFSTLEIQRTEQGDSAMYLCASRIRDRENTEAFFGQGTRLTVV.

This chain links TRBV28 with TRBJ1-2; no reliable D call. The V gene lost 4 bases and the J gene lost 4 bases, with 13 bases spanning the gap. The germline gives CDR1 MDHEN, CDR2 SYDVKM. The CDR3 totals 14 residues. In nucleotides, the CDR3 is TGTGCCAGCAGTTATCGGGGTCTGGGCTATGGCTACACCTTC. Its protein is CASSYRGLGYGYTF.

The chain couples TRBV27 to TRBJ2-7; 13 bases match TRBD2. This CDR3 spans 17 amino acids. Germline CDR1 is MNHEY and CDR2 is SMNVEV (reference sequence). The trim removed 4 bases at V and 5 bases at J, leaving 11 bases unmatched. CDR3 coding DNA: TGTGCCAGCAGTTCCCCCTCGACTAGCGGGAGGCGCGACGAGCAGTACTTC. It is translated as CASSSPSTSGRRDEQYF.

This clone came up a few times. This chain uses TRBV5-1 with TRBJ1-1, with 7 bases that match TRBD1. Germline V gives CDR1 SGHRS, CDR2 YFSETQ. The CDR3 runs to 15 residues. The trim removed 0 bases at V and 4 bases at J, leaving 6 bases unmatched. CDR3 amino acids: CASSLAGTVGTEAFF. The DNA for the CDR3 is TGCGCCAGCAGCTTGGCCGGGACAGTAGGCACTGAAGCTTTCTTT.

The rearrangement joins TRBV6-1 to TRBJ1-1, with a weak D call TRBD1 (5 bases). With 10 bases removed from V and 4 bases from J, the gap between germline ends came to 16 bases. Germline CDR1 MNHNS, CDR2 SASEGT. This CDR3 is built from 13 residues. The CDR3 sequence is CATTRGGLTEAFF. CDR3 sequence (DNA): TGTGCCACCACTCGGGGGGGTCTCACTGAAGCTTTCTTT.

This clone appeared a single time. J is TRBJ2-7 and V is TRBV4-2; a possible D gene is TRBD1 (5 bases). Trimming stripped 0 bases from V and 2 bases from J, with 11 bases between. This CDR3 is built from 15 residues. The germline CDR1 and CDR2 sequences are LGHNA and YNFKEQ. This CDR3 reads CASSQDRTQPYEQYF. In nucleotides, the CDR3 is TGTGCCAGCAGCCAAGATCGGACACAACCCTACGAGCAGTACTTC.

The chain links TRBV18 to TRBJ1-1; the D gene is possibly TRBD1 (5 bases). CDR1 and CDR2 (germline): KGHSH, LQKENI. Trimming took off 2 bases at V and 0 bases at J, with 19 bases between the two ends. There are 18 residues in the CDR3. The CDR3 is CASSPSLLNRPMNTEAFF. In DNA form, the CDR3 reads TGTGCCAGCTCACCATCCCTACTCAACAGGCCCATGAACACTGAAGCTTTCTTT.

The rearrangement links TRBV28 to TRBJ2-7; 7 bases match TRBD2. Trimming took 6 bases from V and 2 from J; bases not matched to a gene: 10. The CDR3 runs 15 residues. Germline CDR1 is MDHEN and CDR2 is SYDVKM. The CDR3 is CASRGREAPPYEQYF. In DNA form, the CDR3 reads TGTGCCAGCAGGGGGAGGGAGGCTCCGCCCTACGAGCAGTACTTC.

The chain employs TRBV28 and TRBJ2-7; 11 bases are a match to TRBD2. Per germline, CDR1 MDHEN and CDR2 SYDVKM. The trim removed 2 bases at V and 9 bases at J, leaving 15 bases unmatched. This CDR3 comprises 17 residues. In DNA, the CDR3 is TGTGCCAGCAGTTTAATCTACTCAACTAGCGGGAGAGGGCGGCAGTACTTC. It encodes CASSLIYSTSGRGRQYF. Variable domain in full (rest from reference TRBV28 and TRBJ2-7): DVKVTQSSRYLVKRTGEKVFLECVQDMDHENMFWYRQDPGLGLRLIYFSYDVKMKEKGDIPEGYSVSREKKERFSLILESASTNQTSMYLCASSLIYSTSGRGRQYFGPGTRLTVT.

V is TRBV11-2 and J is TRBJ2-7; no clear D gene. CDR3 length: 13 amino acids. Germline values: CDR1 SGHAT, CDR2 FQNNGV. Trimming removed 5 bases from V and 0 bases from J, with 8 bases in between. CDR3 nucleotide sequence: TGTGCCAGCAGCGGTGAGCTCTCCTACGAGCAGTACTTC. This sequence encodes CASSGELSYEQYF.

The chain carries TRBV19 and TRBJ2-3, with TRBD2 matching 7 bases. The CDR3 length is 16 residues. Germline trimming cut 1 base from V and 2 bases from J; bases unmatched to any gene: 6. CDR1 is LNHDA and CDR2 is SQIVND in the germline V gene (reference sequence). The chain's CDR3 is CASSIGWSGNTDTQYF. CDR3 sequence (DNA): TGTGCCAGTAGTATAGGGTGGAGCGGGAACACAGATACGCAGTATTTT.

Regarding this clone: At the DNA level, this CDR3 is encoded by other sequences in the same sample as well. The chain couples TRBV7-9 to TRBJ1-2; D is unclear. The CDR3 spans 13 residues. Germline lookup yields CDR1 SEHNR and CDR2 FQNEAQ (reference sequence). Trimming removed 5 bases from V and 0 bases from J, with 7 bases in between. CDR3 coding DNA: TGTGCCAGCAGCCCCGACACTAACTATGGCTACACCTTC. Translating gives CASSPDTNYGYTF.